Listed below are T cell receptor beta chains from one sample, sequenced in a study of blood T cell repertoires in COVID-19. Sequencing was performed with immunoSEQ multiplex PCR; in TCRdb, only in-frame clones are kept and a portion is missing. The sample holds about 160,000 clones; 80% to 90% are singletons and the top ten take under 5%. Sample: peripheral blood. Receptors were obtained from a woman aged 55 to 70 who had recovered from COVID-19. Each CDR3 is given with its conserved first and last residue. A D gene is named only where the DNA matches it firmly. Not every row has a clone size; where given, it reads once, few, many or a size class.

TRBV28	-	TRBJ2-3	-	CASSPALAAGTQYF	TGTGCCAGCAGCCCGGCTCTGGCCGCAGGAACGCAGTATTTT
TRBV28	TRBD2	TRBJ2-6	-	CASRRLAGAGANVLTF	TGTGCCAGCAGAAGACTAGCGGGGGCTGGGGCCAACGTCCTGACTTTC
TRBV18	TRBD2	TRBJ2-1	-	CASSPPSGGNEQFF	TGTGCCAGCTCACCACCTAGCGGGGGGAATGAGCAGTTCTTC
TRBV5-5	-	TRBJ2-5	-	CASSLSTGGTQYF	TGTGCCAGCAGCCTGTCCACCGGGGGGACCCAGTACTTC
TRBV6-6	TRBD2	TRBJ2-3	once	CASSYGGETDTQYF	TGTGCCAGCAGTTACGGGGGGGAGACAGATACGCAGTATTTT
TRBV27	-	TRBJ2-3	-	CASSLSASSTDTQYF	TGTGCCAGCAGTTTATCAGCATCTAGCACAGATACGCAGTATTTT
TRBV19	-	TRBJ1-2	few	CASSTEWQGTRGYTF	TGTGCCAGTAGTACAGAGTGGCAGGGCACGCGGGGCTACACCTTC
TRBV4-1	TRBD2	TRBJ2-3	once	CASSQGFQRGGPIDTQYF	TGCGCCAGCAGCCAAGGTTTCCAGCGGGGGGGCCCCATAGATACGCAGTATTTT
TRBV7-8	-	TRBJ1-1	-	CASSATEMNTEAFF	TGTGCCAGCAGCGCTACAGAGATGAACACTGAAGCTTTCTTT
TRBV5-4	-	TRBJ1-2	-	CASSYGNPINYGYTF	TGTGCCAGCAGCTACGGGAATCCGATTAACTATGGCTACACCTTC
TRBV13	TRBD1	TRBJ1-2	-	CASSGRTGNVYGYTF	TGTGCCAGCAGCGGCAGGACAGGCAATGTTTATGGCTACACCTTC
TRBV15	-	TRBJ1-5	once	CATSMTARNQPQHF	TGTGCCACCAGCATGACAGCTCGCAATCAGCCCCAGCATTTT
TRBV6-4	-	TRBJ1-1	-	CASSDSNSPEAFF	TGTGCCAGCAGTGACTCGAACAGTCCTGAAGCTTTCTTT
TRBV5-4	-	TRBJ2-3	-	CAITPKGVTDTQYF	TGTGCCATCACGCCAAAGGGGGTCACAGATACGCAGTATTTT
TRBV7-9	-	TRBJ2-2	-	CASSPVAHTGELFF	TGTGCCAGCAGCCCCGTAGCTCACACCGGGGAGCTGTTTTTT
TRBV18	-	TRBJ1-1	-	CASSPEQGSTEAFF	TGTGCCAGCTCACCCGAACAGGGATCTACTGAAGCTTTCTTT
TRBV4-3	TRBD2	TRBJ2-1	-	CASSQRLAGGPNEQFF	TGCGCCAGCAGCCAACGTCTAGCGGGGGGGCCGAATGAGCAGTTCTTC
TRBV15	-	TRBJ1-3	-	CATSPGVAGNTIYF	TGTGCCACCTCCCCCGGGGTAGCTGGAAACACCATATATTTT
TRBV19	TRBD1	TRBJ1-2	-	CASSIPGQGKYGYTF	TGTGCCAGTAGTATACCAGGACAGGGGAAATATGGCTACACCTTC